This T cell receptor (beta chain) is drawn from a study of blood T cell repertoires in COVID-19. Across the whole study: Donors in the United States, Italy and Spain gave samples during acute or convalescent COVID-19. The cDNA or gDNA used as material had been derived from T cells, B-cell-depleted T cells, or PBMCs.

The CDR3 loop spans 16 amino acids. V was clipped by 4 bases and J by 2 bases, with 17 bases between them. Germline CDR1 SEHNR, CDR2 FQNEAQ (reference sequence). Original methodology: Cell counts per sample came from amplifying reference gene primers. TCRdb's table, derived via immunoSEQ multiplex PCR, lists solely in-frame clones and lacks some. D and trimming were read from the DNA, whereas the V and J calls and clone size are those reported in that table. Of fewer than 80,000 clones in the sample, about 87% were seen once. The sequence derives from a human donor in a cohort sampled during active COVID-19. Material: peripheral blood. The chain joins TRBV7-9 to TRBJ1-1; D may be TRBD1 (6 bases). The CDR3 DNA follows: TGTGCCAGCAGCTCAAACCGGGACATTTTAAACACTGAAGCTTTCTTT. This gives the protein CASSSNRDILNTEAFF.